One sample yielded the 8 T cell receptor beta chains listed below, sequenced in a study of somatic mutations in cytotoxic T cells in rheumatoid arthritis. Only in-frame clones appear in the TCRdb table, and some are missing; sequencing was by immunoSEQ multiplex PCR. The data show approximately 11,000 clones, around 68% seen once. The sample comprised CD8+ T cells sorted from blood. The receptors were gathered from a man between 65 and 79 years old in good health.

The chain carries TRBV10-1 and TRBJ1-2, with 9 nucleotides matching TRBD1. There are 16 residues in the CDR3. The V and J ends lost 2 bases and 8 bases, in that order; junction bases with no gene match: 12. CDR1 is WNHNN, CDR2 SYGVQD, per germline (reference sequence). The CDR3 here is CASSEERGTGPLGYTF. In DNA, the CDR3 is TGCGCCAGCAGTGAGGAGAGAGGGACAGGGCCCTTAGGCTACACCTTC.

The gene calls are TRBV5-4 and TRBJ2-1; 10 bases are shared with TRBD2. Germline V gene lookup returns CDR1 SGHNT and CDR2 YYREEE (reference sequence). The CDR3 extends over 13 amino acids. The ends lost 0 bases at V and 14 bases at J; junction bases unmatched: 5. The CDR3 region has the DNA TGTGCCAGCAGCTTGGGGTTAGCGGGGGGTGAGTTCTTC. Translating gives CASSLGLAGGEFF.

The chain carries TRBV7-8 and TRBJ2-7; D might be TRBD1 (6 bases). This CDR3 is built from 14 residues. V was clipped by 5 bases and J by 2 bases, with 13 bases between them. Looked up from germline, CDR1 is SGHVS and CDR2 is FQNEAQ. CDR3 nucleotides: TGTGCCAGCAGCGTTACAGGGAACACCTACGAGCAGTACTTC. Amino acid sequence: CASSVTGNTYEQYF.

This chain links TRBV25-1 with TRBJ1-4; 9 nucleotides match TRBD1. Germline V gene data show CDR1 as MGHDK and CDR2 as SYGVNS. The CDR3 extends over 15 amino acids. Unmatched junction bases numbered 5, after V lost 3 bases and J lost 6 bases. CDR3 residues: CASSDWDREDEKLFF. DNA of the CDR3: TGTGCCAGCAGTGATTGGGACAGGGAAGATGAAAAACTGTTTTTT.

This clone came up a few times. The gene calls are TRBV2 and TRBJ2-7, with D unclear. Trimming pared 0 bases from V and 5 bases from J, leaving 5 bases between. Germline V CDR1 and CDR2: SNHLY, FYNNEI. The CDR3 is 12 amino acids. The CDR3 region is CASSEARNEQYF. CDR3 coding DNA: TGTGCCAGCAGTGAAGCGAGAAACGAGCAGTACTTC.

The chain combines TRBV6-5 with TRBJ2-1; TRBD2 aligns across 8 bases. CDR3 size: 15 residues. V lost 0 bases to trimming and J lost 9 bases; unmatched junction nucleotides: 7. Germline values: CDR1 MNHEY, CDR2 SVGAGI. The CDR3 here is CASSYSPGLGGEQFF. The DNA for the CDR3 is TGTGCCAGCAGTTACTCCCCGGGACTAGGGGGTGAGCAGTTCTTC.

This chain connects TRBV6-4 to TRBJ2-1, with 10 bases aligning to TRBD2. The germline gives CDR1 MRHNA, CDR2 SNTAGT. This CDR3 has 15 residues. J lost 2 bases, V lost 3 bases, and 1 base had no gene match. In DNA form, the CDR3 reads TGTGCCAGCAGTGAACTAGCGGGGACCTACAATGAGCAGTTCTTC. It yields the protein CASSELAGTYNEQFF.

The chain joins TRBV7-9 to TRBJ1-5; TRBD1 is a possible D gene (5 bases). V was shortened by 5 bases and J by 3 bases, with 8 bases between the two germline ends. This CDR3 spans 13 amino acids. Germline-derived CDR1 and CDR2 are SEHNR and FQNEAQ (reference sequence). The chain's CDR3 is CASSTGANQPQHF. CDR3 coding DNA: TGTGCCAGCAGCACCGGGGCCAATCAGCCCCAGCATTTT.